One T cell receptor beta chain is described in this entry. The target antigen is unknown. This sample stems from a study of T-cell reconstitution after alpha-beta-depleted transplantation in children. Broader study findings: Expanded graft clones, several hundred of them, were reportedly the source of alpha-beta T cells about two months after transplant. Where some patients showed high TCRbeta diversity at day 60, it came from recipient T cells and thymic progenitors that had survived. A year had passed since transplant, and T-cell counts and diversity by then came mostly from newly produced T cells.

The CDR3 loop spans 13 amino acids. The V gene's germline CDR1 is LGHDT and CDR2 YNNKEL (reference sequence). The V gene lost 3 bases and the J gene lost 4 bases, with 6 bases spanning the gap. Unique molecular identifiers were used in preparing the TCRbeta library. One entry per CDR3 protein results from TCRdb running MiXCR on the PCR reads. The sample includes about a million distinct CDR3 sequences, 25% to 30% of them seen just once. The origin of this receptor is a boy under three years old who had a stem cell transplant for SCID, so the T cells may come from the graft donor. The chain carries TRBV3-1 and TRBJ2-2; no definite D call. The source was PBMCs, mostly from graft donor cells, collected 360 days after TCRalphabeta/CD19-depleted stem cell transplant. The chain's CDR3 is CASSQRSTGELFF. Written as DNA, the CDR3 is TGTGCCAGCAGCCAGCGCAGCACCGGGGAGCTGTTTTTT.